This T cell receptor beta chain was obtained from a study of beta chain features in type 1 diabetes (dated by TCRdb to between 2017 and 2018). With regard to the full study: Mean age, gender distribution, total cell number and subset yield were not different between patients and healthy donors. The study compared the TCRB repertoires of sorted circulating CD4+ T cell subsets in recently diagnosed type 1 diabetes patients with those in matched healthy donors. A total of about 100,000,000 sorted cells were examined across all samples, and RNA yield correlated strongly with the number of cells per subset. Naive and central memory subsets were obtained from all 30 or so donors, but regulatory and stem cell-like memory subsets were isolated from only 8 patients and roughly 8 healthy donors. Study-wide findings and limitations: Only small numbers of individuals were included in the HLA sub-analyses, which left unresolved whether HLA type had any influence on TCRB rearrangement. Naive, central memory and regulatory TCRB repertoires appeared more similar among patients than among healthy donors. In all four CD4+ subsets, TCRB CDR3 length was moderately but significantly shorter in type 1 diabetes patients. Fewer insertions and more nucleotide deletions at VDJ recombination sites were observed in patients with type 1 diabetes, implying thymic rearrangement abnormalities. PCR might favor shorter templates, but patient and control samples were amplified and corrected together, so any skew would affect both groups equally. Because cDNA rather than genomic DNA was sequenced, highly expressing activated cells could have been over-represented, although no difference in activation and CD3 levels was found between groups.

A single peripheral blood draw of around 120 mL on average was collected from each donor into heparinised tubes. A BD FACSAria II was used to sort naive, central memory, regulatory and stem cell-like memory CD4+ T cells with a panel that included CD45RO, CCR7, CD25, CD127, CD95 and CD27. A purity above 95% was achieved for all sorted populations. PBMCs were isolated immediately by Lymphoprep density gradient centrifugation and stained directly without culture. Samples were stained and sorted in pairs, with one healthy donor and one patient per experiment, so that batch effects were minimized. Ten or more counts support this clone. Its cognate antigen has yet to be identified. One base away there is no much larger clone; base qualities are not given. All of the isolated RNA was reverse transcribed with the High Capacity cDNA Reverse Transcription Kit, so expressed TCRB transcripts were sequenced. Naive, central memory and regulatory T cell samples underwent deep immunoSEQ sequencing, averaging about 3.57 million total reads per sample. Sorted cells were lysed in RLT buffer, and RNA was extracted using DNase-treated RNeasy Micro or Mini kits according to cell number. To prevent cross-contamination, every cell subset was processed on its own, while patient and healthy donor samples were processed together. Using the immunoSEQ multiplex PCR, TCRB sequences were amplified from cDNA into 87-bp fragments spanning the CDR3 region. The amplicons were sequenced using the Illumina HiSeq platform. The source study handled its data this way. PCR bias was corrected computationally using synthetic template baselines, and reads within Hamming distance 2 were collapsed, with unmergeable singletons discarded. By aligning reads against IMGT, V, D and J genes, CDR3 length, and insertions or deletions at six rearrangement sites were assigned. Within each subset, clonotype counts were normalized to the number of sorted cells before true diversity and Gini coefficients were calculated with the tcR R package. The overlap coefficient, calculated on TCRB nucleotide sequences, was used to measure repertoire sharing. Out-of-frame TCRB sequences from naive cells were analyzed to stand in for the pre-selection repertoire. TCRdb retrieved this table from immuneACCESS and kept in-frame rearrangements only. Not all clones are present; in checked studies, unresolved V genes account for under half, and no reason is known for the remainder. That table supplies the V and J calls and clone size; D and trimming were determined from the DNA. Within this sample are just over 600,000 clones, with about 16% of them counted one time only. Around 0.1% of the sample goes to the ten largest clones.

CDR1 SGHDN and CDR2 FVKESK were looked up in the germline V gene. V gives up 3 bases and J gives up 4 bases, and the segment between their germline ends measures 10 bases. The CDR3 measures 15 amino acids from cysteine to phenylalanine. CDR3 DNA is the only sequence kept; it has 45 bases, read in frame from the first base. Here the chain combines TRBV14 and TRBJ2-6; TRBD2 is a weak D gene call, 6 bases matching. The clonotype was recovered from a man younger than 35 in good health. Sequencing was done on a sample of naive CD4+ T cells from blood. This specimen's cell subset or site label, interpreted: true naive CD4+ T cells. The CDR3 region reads CASSHRGGGANVLTF. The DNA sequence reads TGTGCCAGCAGCCACCGGGGAGGAGGGGCCAACGTCCTGACTTTC.